A selection of T cell receptor beta chains follows, all from one sample in a study of blood T cell repertoires in COVID-19. TCRdb's copy holds only in-frame clones and misses some; the assay was immunoSEQ multiplex PCR. This table has some 80,000 clones, 81% appearing once. Sequences were obtained from peripheral blood. These receptor sequences come from a man older than 75 with acute or convalescent COVID-19. Both conserved end residues are part of each CDR3. D genes are given only for firm matches. The listing skips clone size in some rows; elsewhere it reads once, few, many or a size class.

>TRBJ1-1|15|TRBV30|.|.
TGTGCCTGGAGTGTACCGAGCCAGGGGAACACTGAAGCTTTCTTT
CAWSVPSQGNTEAFF
>TRBJ2-3|13|TRBV7-7|.|.
TGTGCTAGCAGCTCAACAGGGACAGATACGCAGTATTTT
CASSSTGTDTQYF
>TRBJ2-2|17|TRBV5-8|.|few
TGTGCCAGCAGCTGGTACTACAGGCACTCGAACACCGGGGAGCTGTTTTTT
CASSWYYRHSNTGELFF
>TRBJ2-2|14|TRBV5-1|.|.
TGCGCCAGCAGCTCCCGGACACACACCGGGGAGCTGTTTTTT
CASSSRTHTGELFF
>TRBJ1-2|12|TRBV2|TRBD1|.
TGTGCCAGCAGTGGACAGGGGGAGGGCTACACCTTC
CASSGQGEGYTF
>TRBJ2-3|17|TRBV6-2/TRBV6-3|.|.
TGTGCCAGCAGTTACTCGATGACCGGGAGCGGGCCAGATACGCAGTATTTT
CASSYSMTGSGPDTQYF
>TRBJ1-2|13|TRBV5-1|.|.
TGCGCCAGCAGCTTGGCAGGGTTTGATGGCTACACCTTC
CASSLAGFDGYTF
>TRBJ1-6|13|TRBV30|TRBD1|few
TGTGCCTGGGGACAGGGTCAGGATTCACCCCTCCACTTT
CAWGQGQDSPLHF
>TRBJ1-2|13|TRBV6-2/TRBV6-3|TRBD1|.
TGTGCCAGCAGTTACGACAGGGTCGATGGCTACACCTTC
CASSYDRVDGYTF
>TRBJ2-2|12|TRBV28|.|.
TGTGCCAGCAGCTCCCCCGTCGGGGAGCTGTTTTTT
CASSSPVGELFF
>TRBJ1-1|14|TRBV7-2|.|.
TGTGCCAGCAGCTCATGGCGCCGGGGGACTGAAGCTTTCTTT
CASSSWRRGTEAFF
>TRBJ1-6|13|TRBV19|.|.
TGTGCCAGTAGTATAGGGGGAGAGTCACCCCTCCACTTT
CASSIGGESPLHF
>TRBJ1-1|14|TRBV28|.|.
TGTGCCAGCAGCCTGACTCCGATGAACACTGAAGCTTTCTTT
CASSLTPMNTEAFF
>TRBJ1-6|13|TRBV18|.|.
TGTGCCAGCTCACCCGCGAACAATTCACCCCTCCACTTT
CASSPANNSPLHF
>TRBJ2-7|14|TRBV9|TRBD2|.
TGTGCCAGCAGCCTTACTAGCGGGAGCGACGAGCAGTACTTC
CASSLTSGSDEQYF
>TRBJ1-5|15|TRBV6-2/TRBV6-3|TRBD1|.
TGTGCCAGCAGTTCACGGGACAGGGCTAGTCAGCCCCAGCATTTT
CASSSRDRASQPQHF
>TRBJ2-5|13|TRBV2|.|few
TGTGCCAGCGGCGGGCCCTCCGCGGAGACCCAGTACTTC
CASGGPSAETQYF
>TRBJ1-4|15|TRBV3-1/TRBV3-2|TRBD1|.
TGTGCCAGCAGCCAAAAACTAGACAGGGGAGAAAAACTGTTTTTT
CASSQKLDRGEKLFF
>TRBJ2-2|13|TRBV10-2|.|.
TGCGCCAGCAGGAATCAGGGAACCGGGGAGCTGTTTTTT
CASRNQGTGELFF
>TRBJ1-2|14|TRBV7-9|TRBD1|.
TGTGCCAGCAGTCGCGGGGACAGATCGTATGGCTACACCTTC
CASSRGDRSYGYTF
>TRBJ2-7|14|TRBV4-1|TRBD2|.
TGCGCCAGCAGCCCCGGACTAGCGACCTACGAGCAGTACTTC
CASSPGLATYEQYF
>TRBJ1-4|14|TRBV28|TRBD1|.
TGTGCCAGCAGTTCCGACGGGACAGTTGAAAAACTGTTTTTT
CASSSDGTVEKLFF